This T cell receptor beta chain was identified in a study of T-cell memory formation after mild COVID-19. Across the study: Clusters were largely donor specific.

Points from the study as a whole: Certain responding clones were present in pre-infection memory, suggesting participation of cross-reactive memory. Among CD4+ contracting clones, most were CM and EM, and CD8+ ones EMRA.

From 5'RACE with constant-segment primers came TCR alpha and TCR beta cDNA libraries that carried sample barcodes and UMIs. MiXCR was run by TCRdb on the 5' RACE reads, yielding one entry per CDR3 protein. The sample consists of 580,000 or so distinct CDR3 sequences, 15% to 20% of them appearing once. Note on this clonotype: Its antigen is still unknown.

V was pared by 4 bases and J by 1 base, with 0 bases of the junction left unmatched. The CDR3 consists of 14 residues. Germline assignment: CDR1 ENHRY and CDR2 SYGVKD. This receptor was obtained from an adult woman who had mild COVID-19 (a few samples of this study predate the infection). Cell type and time point are not known. The V call is TRBV10-3, the J call TRBJ1-5; 8 nucleotides align to TRBD1. Sequenced sample: PBMCs or a T cell subset sorted from them (not recorded which). For the CDR3, the DNA is TGTGCCATCAGTGGACAGGGGAGCAATCAGCCCCAGCATTTT. This gives the protein CAISGQGSNQPQHF.